A single sample gave rise to the 9 T cell receptor beta chains below, sequenced in a study of T cell responses to AZD1222 COVID-19 vaccine. The repertoire was sequenced with immunoSEQ multiplex PCR; TCRdb's copy has only in-frame clones and lacks some. Here the sample spans about 69,000 clones, less than 85% being singletons. The sequenced sample was peripheral blood, obtained 28 days after the second AZD1222 dose. Every receptor here comes from an adult who received the AZD1222 COVID-19 vaccine.

The genes are TRBV6-5 and TRBJ1-2; D call uncertain. The CDR3 spans 12 residues. In germline, CDR1 is MNHEY, CDR2 SVGAGI. V gave up 6 bases and J gave up 7 bases, with 12 bases separating them. The CDR3 DNA is TGTGCCAGCAGATCCTATCAGGCTGGCTACACCTTC. This sequence encodes CASRSYQAGYTF.

V gene TRBV18 combines with J gene TRBJ1-2; D is undetermined. The germline gives CDR1 KGHSH, CDR2 LQKENI. V was trimmed by 4 bases and J by 3 bases, leaving 15 bases between them. The CDR3 is made up of 15 amino acids. CDR3 protein: CASSRYAGVDYGYTF. In nucleotides, the CDR3 is TGTGCCAGCTCACGTTATGCGGGCGTGGACTATGGCTACACCTTC.

The rearrangement uses TRBV12-3 or TRBV12-4 and TRBJ2-4; D call uncertain. This CDR3 comprises 11 residues. V lost 4 bases, J lost 6 bases, and 4 bases lay in between. This CDR3 reads CASSSGNIQYF. In DNA, the CDR3 is TGTGCCAGCAGTTCGGGAAACATTCAGTACTTC.

The chain uses TRBV4-2 and TRBJ2-7; TRBD2 matches at 7 bases. V lost 4 bases and J lost 0; bases outside the gene matches: 3. The length of the CDR3 is 14 residues. Germline CDR1 is LGHNA and CDR2 is YNFKEQ. CDR3 loop: CASSPRGSSYEQYF. CDR3 nucleotide sequence: TGTGCCAGCAGCCCTCGCGGGAGCTCCTACGAGCAGTACTTC.

The chain uses TRBV19 and TRBJ2-3; 12 positions agree with TRBD1. Germline CDR1 is LNHDA and CDR2 is SQIVND (reference sequence). This CDR3 has 17 residues. Trimming cost V 0 bases and J 4 bases; bases outside gene matches: 5. The DNA of the CDR3 is TGTGCCAGTAGTATAGATACGGGACAGGGGGCGGCAGATACGCAGTATTTT. It encodes CASSIDTGQGAADTQYF.

In DNA form, the CDR3 reads TGTGCCAGCATCAAAAGGGGGATGCAAAGCAATCAGCCCCAGCATTTT. The encoded protein is CASIKRGMQSNQPQHF. This chain connects TRBV21-1 to TRBJ1-5; the table's D call, TRBD1, has no DNA check behind it. TRBV21-1 is a documented pseudogene. This CDR3 region has 16 residues.

This chain links TRBV19 with TRBJ2-1; 8 bases map to TRBD2. Looked up from germline, CDR1 is LNHDA and CDR2 is SQIVND (reference sequence). After removal of 1 base from V and 1 base from J, the junction contained 6 bases not matched to a gene. The CDR3 is 17 residues long. CDR3 sequence: CASSIAKRGRSYNEQFF. CDR3 coding DNA: TGTGCCAGTAGTATAGCAAAGCGGGGGCGATCCTACAATGAGCAGTTCTTC.

This clone turned up a few times. This chain joins TRBV6-6 and TRBJ1-5; tentative D call: TRBD1 (5 bases). This CDR3 has 14 amino acids. Trimming took off 0 bases at V and 8 bases at J, with 11 bases between the two ends. CDR1 and CDR2 from the germline V gene are MNHNY and SVGAGI (reference sequence). The CDR3 DNA reads TGTGCCAGCAGTTACTCTGGGGGGGATAAGCCCCAGCATTTT. Translation gives CASSYSGGDKPQHF.

The chain is built from TRBV2 and TRBJ2-7; the match to TRBD1 covers 8 bases. V trimming: 4 bases; J trimming: 4 bases; junction bases outside the gene matches: 15. CDR3 size: 17 residues. Germline CDR1 and CDR2: SNHLY and FYNNEI. CDR3 loop: CASSAEGEDRAFYEQYF. The CDR3 coding sequence is TGTGCCAGCAGTGCGGAAGGAGAGGACAGGGCGTTTTACGAGCAGTACTTC.